The 2 T cell receptor beta chains in this list originate from one sample, sequenced in a study of T cells in Graves' hyperthyroidism and ophthalmopathy. TCR beta CDR3 regions were amplified from RNA. The primer set for the first-round RT-PCR of the TCR CDR3 was HTBI. Each CDR3 protein is one row after TCRdb ran MiXCR on the multiplex PCR reads. The table lists approximately 350,000 distinct CDR3 sequences, 15% of them singletons. What was sequenced was blood. The receptors stem from a woman aged 60 to 75 with Graves' ophthalmopathy.

The V gene is TRBV5-4, the J gene TRBJ2-5; D might be TRBD2 (7 bases). Trimming shortened V by 3 bases and J by 4 bases, and 16 bases separated the two germline ends. The CDR3 runs 15 residues. Germline CDR1 SGHNT, CDR2 YYREEE (reference sequence). The CDR3 spells CASSSGGGHRETQYF. The CDR3 DNA follows: TGTGCCAGCAGCTCTGGGGGGGGACACCGAGAGACCCAGTACTTC. Full variable domain (outside the CDR3, taken from reference TRBV5-4 and TRBJ2-5): ETGVTQSPTHLIKTRGQQVTLRCSSQSGHNTVSWYQQALGQGPQFIFQYYREEENGRGNFPPRFSGLQFPNYSSELNVNALELDDSALYLCASSSGGGHRETQYFGPGTRLLVL.

V gene TRBV12-3 or TRBV12-4 combines with J gene TRBJ2-4, with a possible D match to TRBD2 (5 bases). V gave up 6 bases and J gave up 4 bases, with 10 bases separating them. The CDR3 is 13 residues long. CDR3 DNA: TGTGCCAGCAGGCGGTCGGGAAAAAACATTCAGTACTTC. As protein: CASRRSGKNIQYF.